Listed below are T cell receptor beta chains from one sample, sequenced in a study of T-cell memory formation after mild COVID-19. TCRdb ran MiXCR on the 5' RACE reads and lists one entry per CDR3 protein. The profile covers 180,000 or so distinct CDR3 sequences, with around 10% appearing a single time and 3% to 4% taken by the ten largest. The sequenced sample consisted of PBMCs or a T cell subset sorted from them (not recorded which). Source of these receptors: a man aged 18 to 35 who had mild COVID-19 (a few samples of this study predate the infection). Cell type and time point are not known. The CDR3 runs from the conserved cysteine through the conserved F or W.

V gene,J gene,CDR3 protein
TRBV6-2/TRBV6-3,TRBJ2-5,CASSHVETQYF
TRBV5-4,TRBJ2-2,CASSGPGTGELFF
TRBV7-2,TRBJ2-5,CASTLVGTSKETQYF
TRBV18,TRBJ1-1,CASSPDTEMNTEAFF
TRBV27,TRBJ2-5,CASSTRYQETQYF
TRBV5-1,TRBJ2-2,CASIQGGRGTGELFF
TRBV12-3/TRBV12-4,TRBJ2-7,CASNLGQRNYEQYF
TRBV5-1,TRBJ2-5,CASTSGGSQGTQYF
TRBV9,TRBJ2-3,CASSATGTVSLVTDTQYF
TRBV27,TRBJ1-4,CASSRQVATNEKLFF
TRBV28,TRBJ1-1,CASSPVTWAGGGTEAFF